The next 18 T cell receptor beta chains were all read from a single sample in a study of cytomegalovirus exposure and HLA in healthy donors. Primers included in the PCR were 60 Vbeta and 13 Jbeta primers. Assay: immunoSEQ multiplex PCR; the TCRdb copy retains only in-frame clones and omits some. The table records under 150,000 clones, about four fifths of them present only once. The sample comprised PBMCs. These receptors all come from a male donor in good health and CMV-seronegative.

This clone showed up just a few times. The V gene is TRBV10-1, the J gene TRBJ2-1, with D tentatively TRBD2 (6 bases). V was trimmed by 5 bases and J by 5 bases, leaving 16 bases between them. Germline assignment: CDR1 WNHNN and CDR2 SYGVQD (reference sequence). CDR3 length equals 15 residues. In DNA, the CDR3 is TGCGCCAGCAGTTTAACCGGGACTCTGGACAATGAGCAGTTCTTC. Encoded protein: CASSLTGTLDNEQFF.

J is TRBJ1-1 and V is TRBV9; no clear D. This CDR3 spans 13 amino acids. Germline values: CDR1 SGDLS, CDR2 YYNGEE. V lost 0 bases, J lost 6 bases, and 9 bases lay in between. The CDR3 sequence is CASSVDIRAEAFF. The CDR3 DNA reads TGTGCCAGCAGCGTAGATATCCGGGCTGAAGCTTTCTTT.

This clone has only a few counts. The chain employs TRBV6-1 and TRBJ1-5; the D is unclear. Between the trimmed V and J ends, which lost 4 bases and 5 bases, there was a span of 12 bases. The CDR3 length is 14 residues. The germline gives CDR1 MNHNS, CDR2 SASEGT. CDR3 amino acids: CASSVQHPDQPQHF. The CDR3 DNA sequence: TGTGCCAGCAGTGTACAACACCCCGATCAGCCCCAGCATTTT.

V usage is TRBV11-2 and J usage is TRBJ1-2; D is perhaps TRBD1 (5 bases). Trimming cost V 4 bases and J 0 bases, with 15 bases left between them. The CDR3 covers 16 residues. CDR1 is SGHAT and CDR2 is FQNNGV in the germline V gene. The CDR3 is CASSSRQLRTNYGYTF. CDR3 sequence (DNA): TGTGCCAGCAGCTCGCGACAGCTTCGTACTAACTATGGCTACACCTTC. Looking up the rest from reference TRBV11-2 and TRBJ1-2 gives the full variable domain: EAGVAQSPRYKIIEKRQSVAFWCNPISGHATLYWYQQILGQGPKLLIQFQNNGVVDDSQLPKDRFSAERLKGVDSTLKIQPAKLEDSAVYLCASSSRQLRTNYGYTFGSGTRLTVV.

CDR3: CASLRRVELQETQYF. In nucleotides, the CDR3 is TGTGCCAGCCTCCGTCGGGTTGAGCTCCAAGAGACCCAGTACTTC. The rearrangement joins TRBV5-5 to TRBJ2-5; D gene uncertain. The CDR3 has 15 amino acids. Trimming removed 7 bases from V and 1 base from J, with 17 bases in between. The germline CDR1 and CDR2 sequences are SGHKS and YYEKEE (reference sequence).

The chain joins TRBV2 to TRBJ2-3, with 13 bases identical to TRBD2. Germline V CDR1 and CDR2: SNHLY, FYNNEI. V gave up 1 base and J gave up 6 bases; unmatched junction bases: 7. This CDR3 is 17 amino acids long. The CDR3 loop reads CASSEDGLAGEGDTQYF. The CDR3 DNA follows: TGTGCCAGCAGTGAAGATGGACTAGCGGGAGAAGGGGATACGCAGTATTTT.

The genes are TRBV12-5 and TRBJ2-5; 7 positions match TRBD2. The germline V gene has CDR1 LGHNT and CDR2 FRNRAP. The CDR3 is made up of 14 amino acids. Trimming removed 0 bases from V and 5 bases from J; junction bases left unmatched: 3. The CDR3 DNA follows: TGTGCTAGTGGTTTGGTAATGGGGGGGGAGACCCAGTACTTC. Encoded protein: CASGLVMGGETQYF.

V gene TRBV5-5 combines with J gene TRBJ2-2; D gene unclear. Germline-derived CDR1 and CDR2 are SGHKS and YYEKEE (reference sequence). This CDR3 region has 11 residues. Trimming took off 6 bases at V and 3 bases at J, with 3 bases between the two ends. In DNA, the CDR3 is TGTGCCAGCACCTACACCGGGGAGCTGTTTTTT. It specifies CASTYTGELFF. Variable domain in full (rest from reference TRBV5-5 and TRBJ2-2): DAGVTQSPTHLIKTRGQQVTLRCSPISGHKSVSWYQQVLGQGPQFIFQYYEKEERGRGNFPDRFSARQFPNYSSELNVNALLLGDSALYLCASTYTGELFFGEGSRLTVL.

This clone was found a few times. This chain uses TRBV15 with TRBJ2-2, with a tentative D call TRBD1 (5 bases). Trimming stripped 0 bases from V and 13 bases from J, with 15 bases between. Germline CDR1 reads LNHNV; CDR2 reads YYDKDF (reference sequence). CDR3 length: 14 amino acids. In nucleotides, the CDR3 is TGTGCCACCAGCAGAGATGTCCCCCAGGGAACGCTGTTTTTT. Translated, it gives CATSRDVPQGTLFF.

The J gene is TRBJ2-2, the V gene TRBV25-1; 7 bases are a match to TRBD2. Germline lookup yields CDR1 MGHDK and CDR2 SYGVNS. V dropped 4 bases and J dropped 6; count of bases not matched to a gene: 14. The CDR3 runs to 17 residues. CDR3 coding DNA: TGTGCCAGCAGTGTCTATAACGGCGGACTAGTCCCCGGGGAGCTGTTTTTT. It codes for CASSVYNGGLVPGELFF.

For the CDR3, the DNA is TGCGCCAGCAGCATTGGACTAGCGGGAGCGCCATTAAGGGAGCTGTTTTTT. Its translation: CASSIGLAGAPLRELFF. This chain uses TRBV5-1 with TRBJ2-2; the match to TRBD2 covers 13 bases. Germline CDR1 is SGHRS and CDR2 is YFSETQ. This CDR3 has 17 amino acids. The trim removed 4 bases at V and 9 bases at J, leaving 12 bases unmatched.

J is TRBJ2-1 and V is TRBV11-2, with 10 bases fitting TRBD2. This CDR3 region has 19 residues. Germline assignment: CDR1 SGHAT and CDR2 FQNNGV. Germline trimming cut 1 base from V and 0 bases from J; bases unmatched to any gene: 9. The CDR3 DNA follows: TGTGCCAGCAGCTTAGTCGGGACTAGCGTTAGGAGCTCCTACAATGAGCAGTTCTTC. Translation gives CASSLVGTSVRSSYNEQFF.

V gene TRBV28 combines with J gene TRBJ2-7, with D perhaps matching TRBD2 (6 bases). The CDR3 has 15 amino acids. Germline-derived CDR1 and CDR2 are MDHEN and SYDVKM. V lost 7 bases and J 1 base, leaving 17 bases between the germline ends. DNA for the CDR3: TGTGCCAGCAAGTCTATACGGGAGTGGTCCTACGAGCAGTACTTC. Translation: CASKSIREWSYEQYF.

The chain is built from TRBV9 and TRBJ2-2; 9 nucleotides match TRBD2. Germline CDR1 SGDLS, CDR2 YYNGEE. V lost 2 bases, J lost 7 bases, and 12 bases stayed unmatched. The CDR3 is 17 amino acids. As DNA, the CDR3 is TGTGCCAGCAGCGTTTCGGGACTAGCCTCCTCGGGCGGGGAGCTGTTTTTT. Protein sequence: CASSVSGLASSGGELFF.

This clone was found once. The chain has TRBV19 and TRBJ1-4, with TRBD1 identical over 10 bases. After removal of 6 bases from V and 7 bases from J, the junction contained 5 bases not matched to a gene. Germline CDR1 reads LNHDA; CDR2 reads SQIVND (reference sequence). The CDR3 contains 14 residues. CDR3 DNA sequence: TGTGCCAGTAGGCGGACAGGGGGGAGTGAAAAACTGTTTTTT. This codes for CASRRTGGSEKLFF.

CDR3 in amino acids: CASSLTQGLDTQYF. CDR3 DNA: TGTGCCAGTAGTCTAACGCAGGGCTTGGATACGCAGTATTTT. The rearrangement links TRBV19 to TRBJ2-3; a weak D match, TRBD1 (5 bases). The CDR3 loop spans 14 amino acids. Trimming left V 5 bases short and J 6 bases short, with 15 bases between. Per germline, CDR1 LNHDA and CDR2 SQIVND (reference sequence).

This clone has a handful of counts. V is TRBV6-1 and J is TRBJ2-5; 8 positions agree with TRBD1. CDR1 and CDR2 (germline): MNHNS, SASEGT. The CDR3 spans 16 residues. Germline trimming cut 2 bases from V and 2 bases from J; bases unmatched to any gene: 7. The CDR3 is CASSESFYRGQETQYF. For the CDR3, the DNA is TGTGCCAGCAGTGAATCATTCTACAGGGGGCAAGAGACCCAGTACTTC.

CDR3 nucleotides: TGTGCCTGGAGTCAAAGGGGTCGTGAATACGCTGAAGCTTTCTTT. Its translation is CAWSQRGREYAEAFF. The chain employs TRBV30 and TRBJ1-1, with D possibly matching TRBD1 (5 bases). In germline, CDR1 is GTSNPN, CDR2 SVGIG (reference sequence). The CDR3 extends over 15 amino acids. V shed 2 bases and J shed 6 bases, with 19 bases lying between them.